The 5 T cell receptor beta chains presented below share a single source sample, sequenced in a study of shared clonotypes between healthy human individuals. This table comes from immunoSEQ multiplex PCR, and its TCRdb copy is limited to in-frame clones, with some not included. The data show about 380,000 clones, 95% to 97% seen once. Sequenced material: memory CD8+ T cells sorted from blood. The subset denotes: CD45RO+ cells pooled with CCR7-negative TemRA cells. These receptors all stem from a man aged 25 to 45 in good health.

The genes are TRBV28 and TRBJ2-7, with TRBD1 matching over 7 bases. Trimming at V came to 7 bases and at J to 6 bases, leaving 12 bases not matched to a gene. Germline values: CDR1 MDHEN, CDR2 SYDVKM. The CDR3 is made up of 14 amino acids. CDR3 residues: CASTWARGRGEQYF. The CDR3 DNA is TGTGCCAGCACCTGGGCCAGGGGGAGAGGCGAGCAGTACTTC.

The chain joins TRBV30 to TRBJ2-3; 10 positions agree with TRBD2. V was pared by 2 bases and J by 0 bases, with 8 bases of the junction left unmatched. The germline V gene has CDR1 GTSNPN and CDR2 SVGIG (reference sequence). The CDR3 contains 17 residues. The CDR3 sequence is CAWSRASGRGSTDTQYF. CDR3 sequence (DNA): TGTGCCTGGAGTAGGGCTAGCGGGAGAGGTAGCACAGATACGCAGTATTTT.

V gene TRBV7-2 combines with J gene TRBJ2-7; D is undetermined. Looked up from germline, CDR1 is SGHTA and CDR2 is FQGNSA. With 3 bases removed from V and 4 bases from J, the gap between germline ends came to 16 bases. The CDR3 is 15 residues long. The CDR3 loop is CASSFRIEGSYEQYF. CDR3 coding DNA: TGTGCCAGCAGCTTCAGGATAGAAGGGTCGTACGAGCAGTACTTC.

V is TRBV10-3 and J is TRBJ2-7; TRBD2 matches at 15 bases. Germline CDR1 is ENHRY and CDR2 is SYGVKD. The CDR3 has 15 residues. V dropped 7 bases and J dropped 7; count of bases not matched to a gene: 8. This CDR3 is CAITATGLAGGEQYF. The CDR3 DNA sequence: TGTGCCATCACCGCCACCGGACTAGCGGGAGGGGAGCAGTACTTC.

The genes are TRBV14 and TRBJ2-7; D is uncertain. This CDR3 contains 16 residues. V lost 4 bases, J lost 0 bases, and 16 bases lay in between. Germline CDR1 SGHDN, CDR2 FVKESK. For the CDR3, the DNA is TGTGCCAGCAGCCCCATATCACCGGTTCCCTCCTACGAGCAGTACTTC. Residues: CASSPISPVPSYEQYF.